These 25 T cell receptor beta chains were all obtained from the same sample, sequenced in a study of identical twins. Each CDR3 protein gets one entry after TCRdb re-called the 5' RACE reads with MiXCR. This sample yields over 200,000 distinct CDR3 sequences, of which over 5.5% are seen a single time; more than 12% belongs to the top ten. A further study also used this sample, focusing on T cells expressing NK-cell markers.

The sequenced sample was CD8+ T cells sorted from blood. The receptor source for this set is a woman under 30 in good health.

This clonotype was counted many times. The J gene is TRBJ1-2, the V gene TRBV12-3 or TRBV12-4; a weak D match, TRBD1 (6 bases). Trimming shortened V by 3 bases and J by 5 bases, and 13 bases separated the two germline ends. This CDR3 comprises 14 residues. The CDR3 DNA reads as TGTGCCAGCAGTTTCGGGGGCGTGGGGTATGGCTACACCTTC. It translates to CASSFGGVGYGYTF.

This clonotype was seen at least ten times. The chain employs TRBV5-6 and TRBJ2-7; D is undetermined. Germline V gene data show CDR1 as SGHDT and CDR2 as YYEEEE. The V and J ends lost 5 bases and 1 base respectively, with 19 bases between them. The CDR3 covers 16 residues. CDR3 coding DNA: TGTGCCAGCAGGGGTGGGCGAGGCGTACCATCCTACGAGCAGTACTTC. Translation: CASRGGRGVPSYEQYF.

This clonotype was counted only a few times. The CDR3 loop reads CASSQIEGGTGWTEAFF. The CDR3 DNA follows: TGCGCCAGCAGCCAAATAGAAGGGGGAACGGGGTGGACTGAAGCTTTCTTT. The genes are TRBV4-1 and TRBJ1-1, with D possibly matching TRBD1 (6 bases). CDR1 MGHRA and CDR2 YSYEKL come from the germline V gene. V lost 2 bases, J lost 5 bases, and 21 bases lay in between. The CDR3 is 17 residues long.

The table lists this clonotype with many counts. J is TRBJ2-1 and V is TRBV5-1; D remains unclear. Trimming shortened V by 2 bases and J by 0 bases, and 6 bases separated the two germline ends. Germline V gene data show CDR1 as SGHRS and CDR2 as YFSETQ. This CDR3 is 14 amino acids long. The CDR3 nucleotides read TGCGCCAGCAGCTTTGAGAGCTCCTACAATGAGCAGTTCTTC. As protein: CASSFESSYNEQFF.

The chain has TRBV11-3 and TRBJ2-7; 7 bases line up with TRBD2. Germline V gene lookup returns CDR1 SGHNT and CDR2 YENEEA. The V segment lost 4 bases and the J segment 3 bases; nucleotides outside the gene matches: 3. This CDR3 is built from 13 residues. CDR3 residues: CASSSASGYEQYF. As DNA, the CDR3 is TGTGCCAGCAGCTCCGCTAGCGGCTACGAGCAGTACTTC. Using reference TRBV11-3 and TRBJ2-7 for the parts outside the CDR3, the full variable domain is EAGVVQSPRYKIIEKKQPVAFWCNPISGHNTLYWYLQNLGQGPELLIRYENEEAVDDSQLPKDRFSAERLKGVDSTLKIQPAELGDSAVYLCASSSASGYEQYFGPGTRLTVT.

This clonotype has a handful of counts. The chain recombines TRBV7-2 with TRBJ2-7, with D possibly being TRBD1 (5 bases). The CDR3 covers 14 residues. Germline V gene data show CDR1 as SGHTA and CDR2 as FQGNSA. V dropped 8 bases and J dropped 2 bases, with 16 bases sitting between them. The CDR3 protein is CASSHPGMTYEQYF. The CDR3 DNA is TGTGCCAGCTCGCACCCAGGGATGACCTACGAGCAGTACTTC.

On this clonotype: This sequence may be a read error, since a much larger clone differs from it by one base. The chain recombines TRBV20-1 with TRBJ2-7; 13 bases are shared with TRBD2. The V gene's germline CDR1 is DFQATT and CDR2 SNEGSKA (reference sequence). This CDR3 region has 15 residues. The CDR3 sequence is CSARATSGGAAEQNF. The CDR3 nucleotides are TGCAGTGCTAGAGCCACTAGCGGGGGGGCTGCAGAGCAGAACTTC.

The chain combines TRBV5-1 with TRBJ2-2; D uncertain. CDR1 SGHRS and CDR2 YFSETQ come from the germline V gene. The CDR3 runs 16 residues. Trimming left V 0 bases short and J 6 bases short, with 15 bases between. The CDR3 here is CASSLEITYLPGELFF. The CDR3 DNA sequence: TGCGCCAGCAGCTTGGAGATTACCTACCTCCCCGGGGAGCTGTTTTTT.

This clonotype was detected only a few times. This chain joins TRBV19 and TRBJ2-1; D possibly matches TRBD1 or TRBD2 (5 bases each). CDR1 and CDR2 (germline): LNHDA, SQIVND (reference sequence). The V gene lost 4 bases and the J gene lost 6 bases, with 16 bases spanning the gap. This CDR3 is built from 15 residues. The CDR3 sequence: CASSTGTASSNEQFF. CDR3 nucleotides: TGTGCCAGTAGTACCGGGACGGCGAGCTCCAATGAGCAGTTCTTC.

The chain uses TRBV6-5 and TRBJ2-1, with a possible D match to TRBD2 (6 bases). Looked up from germline, CDR1 is MNHEY and CDR2 is SVGAGI. V was cut by 4 bases and J by 3 bases, with 13 bases left in between. The CDR3 has 15 residues. The CDR3 loop is CASSSEGRNYNEQFF. The DNA of the CDR3 is TGTGCCAGCAGTTCCGAGGGGAGGAACTACAATGAGCAGTTCTTC.

There are a few counts of this clonotype. This chain connects TRBV5-1 to TRBJ2-1, with TRBD1 as a possible D gene (6 bases). Germline CDR1 is SGHRS and CDR2 is YFSETQ. Trimming left V 0 bases short and J 10 bases short, with 14 bases between. CDR3 size: 14 residues. In DNA, the CDR3 is TGCGCCAGCAGCTTGGCGACAGGCTTGGGGGAGCAGTTCTTC. This encodes CASSLATGLGEQFF. The complete variable domain, with remaining parts taken from reference TRBV5-1 and TRBJ2-1, reads KAGVTQTPRYLIKTRGQQVTLSCSPISGHRSVSWYQQTPGQGLQFLFEYFSETQRNKGNFPGRFSGRQFSNSRSEMNVSTLELGDSALYLCASSLATGLGEQFFGPGTRLTVL.

The V and J genes are TRBV7-8 and TRBJ2-1; TRBD2 agrees at 9 bases. Germline CDR1 reads SGHVS; CDR2 reads FQNEAQ. CDR3 length: 18 residues. With V trimmed by 0 bases and J by 3 bases, 9 bases remained unmatched. Here the CDR3 reads CASSLAGSSGGIYNEQFF. CDR3 coding DNA: TGTGCCAGCAGCTTAGCTGGGTCGAGCGGGGGGATCTACAATGAGCAGTTCTTC.

This clonotype was seen many times. The rearrangement joins TRBV7-9 to TRBJ2-7, with a possible D match to TRBD1 (5 bases). The CDR3 runs 15 residues. The germline gives CDR1 SEHNR, CDR2 FQNEAQ (reference sequence). Between the trimmed V and J ends, which lost 2 bases and 1 base, there was a span of 12 bases. DNA for the CDR3: TGTGCCAGCAGCTTACTTCAGGGTCCGTCCTACGAGCAGTACTTC. Residues: CASSLLQGPSYEQYF.

The rearrangement links TRBV9 to TRBJ2-7; D unclear. V lost 0 bases and J 0 bases, leaving 13 bases between the germline ends. This CDR3 region has 16 residues. In germline, CDR1 is SGDLS, CDR2 YYNGEE. The CDR3 nucleotides read TGTGCCAGCAGCGTAGCACCCGACCCAAGCTCCTACGAGCAGTACTTC. Translation gives CASSVAPDPSSYEQYF.

The rearrangement links TRBV20-1 to TRBJ2-1; TRBD1 is a possible D gene (5 bases). This CDR3 contains 14 residues. Trimming took 0 bases from V and 7 from J, leaving 13 bases between them. Per the germline V gene, CDR1 is DFQATT and CDR2 is SNEGSKA (reference sequence). The CDR3 loop is CSARDPWTTNEQFF. The CDR3 DNA reads TGCAGTGCTAGAGATCCTTGGACAACAAATGAGCAGTTCTTC.

This clonotype was counted between two and nine times. V usage is TRBV20-1 and J usage is TRBJ2-7; a weak D match, TRBD2 (5 bases). Trimming shortened V by 1 base and J by 5 bases, and 9 bases separated the two germline ends. Germline V gene lookup returns CDR1 DFQATT and CDR2 SNEGSKA (reference sequence). CDR3 length equals 12 residues. The CDR3 loop reads CSARGGFDEQYF. For the CDR3, the DNA is TGCAGTGCTAGAGGAGGGTTCGACGAGCAGTACTTC.

The table lists this clonotype with a few counts. V gene TRBV20-1 combines with J gene TRBJ2-1, with 9 bases fitting TRBD2. The germline V gene has CDR1 DFQATT and CDR2 SNEGSKA (reference sequence). This CDR3 is 16 amino acids long. V dropped 3 bases and J dropped 8; count of bases not matched to a gene: 14. This CDR3 reads CSASFGGGALIYEQFF. CDR3 DNA: TGCAGTGCTAGTTTTGGCGGGGGGGCCTTGATCTATGAGCAGTTCTTC.

This rearrangement joins TRBV7-9 to TRBJ2-1, with D maybe TRBD2 (5 bases). The length of the CDR3 is 14 residues. Deletions cut 5 bases from V and 10 bases from J, with 18 bases between. In germline, CDR1 is SEHNR, CDR2 FQNEAQ (reference sequence). The CDR3 bases are TGTGCCAGCAGCCCAGGAGTCCTAGCAGGAGAGCAGTTCTTC. This gives the protein CASSPGVLAGEQFF.

This clonotype has just a few counts. The genes are TRBV5-1 and TRBJ2-3; D tentatively fits TRBD1 or TRBD2 (7 bases each). Trimming took off 3 bases at V and 3 bases at J, with 17 bases between the two ends. CDR3 length: 16 residues. Germline V gene data show CDR1 as SGHRS and CDR2 as YFSETQ. DNA for the CDR3: TGCGCCAGCAGCTGGACCTACAGGGGAGGGACAGATACGCAGTATTTT. Its protein product is CASSWTYRGGTDTQYF. Based on the CDR3 plus reference TRBV5-1 and TRBJ2-3, the full variable domain is KAGVTQTPRYLIKTRGQQVTLSCSPISGHRSVSWYQQTPGQGLQFLFEYFSETQRNKGNFPGRFSGRQFSNSRSEMNVSTLELGDSALYLCASSWTYRGGTDTQYFGPGTRLTVL.

The V and J genes are TRBV7-9 and TRBJ1-4; D gene unclear. The CDR3 runs to 11 residues. CDR1 is SEHNR and CDR2 is FQNEAQ in the germline V gene (reference sequence). V was clipped by 5 bases and J by 12 bases, with 10 bases between them. In nucleotides, the CDR3 is TGTGCCAGCAGCAGCGACCGGGAACTGTTTTTT. This sequence encodes CASSSDRELFF.

This clonotype has a handful of counts. The V call is TRBV5-4, the J call TRBJ2-5; unclear D gene. With 9 bases removed from V and 5 bases from J, the gap between germline ends came to 20 bases. CDR1 and CDR2 (germline): SGHNT, YYREEE (reference sequence). This CDR3 has 14 residues. This CDR3 is CATLEKPDGETQYF. Here the CDR3 DNA reads TGTGCCACCTTAGAGAAGCCGGACGGGGAGACCCAGTACTTC. The variable domain in full, with the rest retrieved from reference TRBV5-4 and TRBJ2-5, is ETGVTQSPTHLIKTRGQQVTLRCSSQSGHNTVSWYQQALGQGPQFIFQYYREEENGRGNFPPRFSGLQFPNYSSELNVNALELDDSALYLCATLEKPDGETQYFGPGTRLLVL.

This clonotype appeared many times. V is TRBV14 and J is TRBJ2-1; D is ambiguous. CDR1 and CDR2 from the germline V gene are SGHDN and FVKESK. The CDR3 is 17 amino acids. V shed 1 base and J shed 4 bases, with 17 bases lying between them. The CDR3 reads CASSQVMMSTSYNEQFF. The CDR3 DNA is TGTGCCAGCAGCCAAGTAATGATGTCAACGTCTTACAATGAGCAGTTCTTC.

This chain uses TRBV29-1 with TRBJ2-3, with 7 nucleotides matching TRBD2. Germline CDR1 SQVTM, CDR2 ANQGSEA. V shed 8 bases, J shed 2 bases, and the junction held 19 bases outside the gene matches. The CDR3 has 17 amino acids. The CDR3 loop is CSSFGALADQDTDTQYF. In nucleotides, the CDR3 is TGCAGCTCCTTCGGAGCCCTAGCGGACCAGGACACAGATACGCAGTATTTT.

This clonotype has only a few counts. This chain links TRBV2 with TRBJ1-2; D may be TRBD1 (5 bases). V shed 2 bases and J shed 4 bases, with 20 bases lying between them. CDR3 length: 17 amino acids. Germline CDR1 and CDR2: SNHLY and FYNNEI. CDR3 residues: CASSEPSSTGLGYGYTF. The CDR3 DNA follows: TGTGCCAGCAGTGAACCCTCCTCTACAGGTCTGGGCTATGGCTACACCTTC.

This clonotype was observed many times. The chain links TRBV11-2 to TRBJ1-1, with D maybe TRBD1 (6 bases). The CDR3 runs 15 residues. Germline values: CDR1 SGHAT, CDR2 FQNNGV. Trimming left V 7 bases short and J 4 bases short, with 19 bases between. The chain's CDR3 is CASNVGWGASTEAFF. DNA for the CDR3: TGTGCCAGCAACGTAGGATGGGGGGCGTCCACTGAAGCTTTCTTT.